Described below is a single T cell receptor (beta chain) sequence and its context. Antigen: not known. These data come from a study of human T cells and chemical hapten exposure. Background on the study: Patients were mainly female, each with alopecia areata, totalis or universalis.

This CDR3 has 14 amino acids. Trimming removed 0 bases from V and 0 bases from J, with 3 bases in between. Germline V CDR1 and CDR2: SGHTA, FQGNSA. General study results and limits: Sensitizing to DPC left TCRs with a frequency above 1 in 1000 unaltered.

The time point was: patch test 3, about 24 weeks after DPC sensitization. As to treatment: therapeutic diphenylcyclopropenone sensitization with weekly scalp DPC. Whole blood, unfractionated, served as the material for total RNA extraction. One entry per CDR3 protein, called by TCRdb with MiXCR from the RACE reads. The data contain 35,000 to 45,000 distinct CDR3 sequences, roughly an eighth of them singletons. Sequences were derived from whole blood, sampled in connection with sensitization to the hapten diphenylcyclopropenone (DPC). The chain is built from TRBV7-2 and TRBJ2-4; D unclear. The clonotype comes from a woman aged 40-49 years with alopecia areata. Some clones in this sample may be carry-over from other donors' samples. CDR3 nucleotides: TGTGCCAGCAGCTTAGCTTTAGCCAAAAACATTCAGTACTTC. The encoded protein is CASSLALAKNIQYF.